This T cell receptor beta chain was retrieved from a study of T-cell reconstitution after alpha-beta-depleted transplantation in children. Deletions cut 0 bases from V and 9 bases from J, with 7 bases between. Germline lookup yields CDR1 ENHRY and CDR2 SYGVKD. This CDR3 has 12 amino acids. For TCRbeta, the library was prepared with unique molecular identifiers. MiXCR, applied by TCRdb to the PCR reads, yields one record per CDR3 protein. Of around 800,000 distinct CDR3 sequences listed, around 17% are singletons. Specimen: PBMCs, mostly from graft donor cells, collected 360 days after TCRalphabeta/CD19-depleted stem cell transplant. This receptor was identified in a male patient younger than 18 who had a stem cell transplant for acute lymphoblastic leukemia, so the T cells may come from the graft donor. The chain is built from TRBV10-3 and TRBJ2-3; D gene unclear. As DNA, the CDR3 is TGTGCCATCAGTGAGTCGATTAGCACGCAGTATTTT. It translates to CAISESISTQYF.